The sequence of this TCR beta chain was determined in a study of blood T cell repertoires in COVID-19. Turning to the study itself: Sites across the United States, Italy and Spain contributed samples from acute and convalescent COVID-19. PBMCs, B-cell-depleted T cells, or T cells provided the cDNA or gDNA that made up the material.

Germline-derived CDR1 and CDR2 are SGHDN and FVKESK. The V segment lost 4 bases and the J segment 5 bases; nucleotides outside the gene matches: 14. This CDR3 region has 17 residues. Authors' methods: The assay estimated nucleated cells by amplifying reference gene primers. Profiled with immunoSEQ multiplex PCR; TCRdb holds only in-frame clones, not every one. The V and J calls and clone size are taken from that table; D and trimming were inferred from the DNA. The sample holds 56,000 or so clones; 85% to 90% are singletons and the top ten take approximately 17%. The chain employs TRBV14 and TRBJ1-2; 9 nucleotides match TRBD1. This TCR came from a woman of 80 years or more with active COVID-19. Material: peripheral blood. The CDR3 nucleotides read TGTGCCAGCAGCCTAATTGGACAGGGGCCCTCCCTTTATGGCTACACCTTC. Translation gives CASSLIGQGPSLYGYTF. Variable domain in full (rest from reference TRBV14 and TRBJ1-2): EAGVTQFPSHSVIEKGQTVTLRCDPISGHDNLYWYRRVMGKEIKFLLHFVKESKQDESGMPNNRFLAERTGGTYSTLKVQPAELEDSGVYFCASSLIGQGPSLYGYTFGSGTRLTVV.